One and the same sample provided the 20 T cell receptor beta chains below, sequenced in a study of T cells in Graves' hyperthyroidism and ophthalmopathy. Using RNA transcripts as the source, TCR beta CDR3 regions were amplified. The TCR CDR3 was amplified in a first-round RT-PCR using the HTBI primer set. MiXCR, applied by TCRdb to the multiplex PCR reads, yields one record per CDR3 protein. The profile shows 270,000 or so distinct CDR3 sequences, 20% to 30% of them singletons. Sequenced sample: blood. Source of these receptors: a man in his forties with Graves' hyperthyroidism that later progressed to Graves' ophthalmopathy.

The table lists this clonotype with many counts. The V and J genes are TRBV20-1 and TRBJ2-7, with 8 bases identical to TRBD2. The V gene end was trimmed by 3 bases and the J gene end by 2 bases; junction bases not matched to a gene: 3. The CDR3 has 13 residues. From germline, CDR1 is DFQATT and CDR2 SNEGSKA (reference sequence). The CDR3 is CSASGRAAYEQYF. The CDR3 DNA sequence: TGCAGTGCTAGCGGGAGGGCCGCCTACGAGCAGTACTTC.

Concerning this clonotype: A read error is possible here, since a much larger clone lies one base away. The chain couples TRBV5-4 to TRBJ2-7; TRBD2 agrees at 8 bases. CDR3 length equals 15 residues. Germline values: CDR1 SGHNT, CDR2 YYREEE (reference sequence). The CDR3 sequence is CASSLGLASNYEHYF. The DNA for the CDR3 is TGTGCCAGCAGCTTGGGACTAGCGTCTAACTACGAGCATTACTTC.

This clonotype turned up a few times. The J gene is TRBJ2-7, the V gene TRBV9, with a tentative D call TRBD2 (6 bases). Trimming shortened V by 7 bases and J by 0 bases, and 23 bases separated the two germline ends. Germline V lookup: CDR1 SGDLS, CDR2 YYNGEE. This CDR3 has 17 residues. CDR3 sequence: CASWAPGDSESSYEQYF. CDR3 in DNA: TGTGCCAGCTGGGCCCCGGGGGACTCAGAAAGCTCCTACGAGCAGTACTTC.

This clonotype appeared a single time. V is TRBV12-3 or TRBV12-4 and J is TRBJ2-5, with D possibly matching TRBD1 (6 bases). The CDR3 has 15 residues. V was pared by 6 bases and J by 2 bases, with 16 bases between. This CDR3 is CASSQVPGQQETQYF. The CDR3 bases are TGTGCCAGCAGCCAAGTGCCGGGACAACAAGAGACCCAGTACTTC.

The sample holds many counts of this clonotype. This clone may be a read error of a much larger clone one base away. The rearrangement links TRBV28 to TRBJ1-5, with D perhaps matching TRBD1 (6 bases). Trimming left V 4 bases short and J 5 bases short, with 12 bases between. Germline values: CDR1 MDHEN, CDR2 SYDVKM. The CDR3 sequence is 14 residues long. This CDR3 is CASSSTGSHQPQHF. CDR3 in DNA: TGTGCCAGCAGTTCCACAGGGAGCCATCAGCCCCAGCATTTT. The full variable domain, with the rest looked up from reference TRBV28 and TRBJ1-5, is DVKVTQSSRYLVKRTGEKVFLECVQDMDHENMFWYRQDPGLGLRLIYFSYDVKMKEKGDIPEGYSVSREKKERFSLILESASTNQTSMYLCASSSTGSHQPQHFGDGTRLSIL.

This rearrangement joins TRBV10-1 to TRBJ1-1; 7 bases match TRBD1. The CDR3 has 12 amino acids. The V gene's germline CDR1 is WNHNN and CDR2 SYGVQD (reference sequence). V trimming: 7 bases; J trimming: 3 bases; junction bases outside the gene matches: 2. The CDR3 nucleotides are TGCGCCAGCAAAGGGACAGACACTGAAGCTTTCTTT. It translates to CASKGTDTEAFF.

This clonotype came up many times. The chain recombines TRBV28 with TRBJ1-5; D unclear. V was trimmed by 7 bases and J by 6 bases, leaving 19 bases between them. Germline-derived CDR1 and CDR2 are MDHEN and SYDVKM. This CDR3 comprises 15 residues. The CDR3 reads CASTRTDWSGQPQHF. CDR3 coding DNA: TGTGCCAGCACCCGAACTGATTGGTCGGGTCAGCCCCAGCATTTT. Looking up the rest from reference TRBV28 and TRBJ1-5 gives the full variable domain: DVKVTQSSRYLVKRTGEKVFLECVQDMDHENMFWYRQDPGLGLRLIYFSYDVKMKEKGDIPEGYSVSREKKERFSLILESASTNQTSMYLCASTRTDWSGQPQHFGDGTRLSIL.

This clonotype was detected ten times or more. J is TRBJ1-2 and V is TRBV12-3 or TRBV12-4, with D unresolved. V dropped 6 bases and J dropped 8 bases, with 16 bases sitting between them. The CDR3 sequence is 13 residues long. CDR3 sequence (DNA): TGTGCCAGCAGCCCCCGGGTAGGGTCCGGCTACACCTTC. Its protein product is CASSPRVGSGYTF.

This clonotype was detected ten times or more. CDR3 bases: TGTGCCAGCGGGGCGGGACAGGGCGAATCCTACGAGCAGTACTTC. Its protein is CASGAGQGESYEQYF. This rearrangement joins TRBV6-5 to TRBJ2-7; TRBD1 matches 9 bases. The CDR3 runs 15 residues. The J segment lost 1 base and the V segment lost 8 bases, leaving 9 bases of the junction unmatched. From germline, CDR1 is MNHEY and CDR2 SVGAGI.

The rearrangement joins TRBV19 to TRBJ2-2; no reliable D call. V shed 10 bases and J shed 1 base, with 4 bases lying between them. Germline assignment: CDR1 LNHDA and CDR2 SQIVND (reference sequence). The CDR3 consists of 11 residues. The CDR3 DNA sequence: TGTGCCACTTGGAACACCGGGGAGCTGTTTTTT. Translation gives CATWNTGELFF. Looking up the rest from reference TRBV19 and TRBJ2-2 gives the full variable domain: DGGITQSPKYLFRKEGQNVTLSCEQNLNHDAMYWYRQDPGQGLRLIYYSQIVNDFQKGDIAEGYSVSREKKESFPLTVTSAQKNPTAFYLCATWNTGELFFGEGSRLTVL.

This clonotype came up many times. One junction end disagrees with the germline gene, perhaps due to a read error. This chain connects TRBV12-3 or TRBV12-4 to TRBJ1-5; D gene uncertain. CDR3 length equals 12 residues. CDR3 coding DNA: TGTGCCAGCAGGTTAGGGAATCAGCCCCAGCATTTT. Residues: CASRLGNQPQHF.

There are many counts of this clonotype. CDR3 residues: CASSLGLPGQRGYTF. CDR3 sequence (DNA): TGTGCCAGCAGCTTAGGGCTTCCAGGCCAGCGTGGCTACACCTTC. The chain couples TRBV7-2 to TRBJ1-2; D is unresolved. Germline loops: CDR1 SGHTA, CDR2 FQGNSA. The CDR3 sequence is 15 residues long. V lost 1 base and J 7 bases, leaving 16 bases between the germline ends.

V and J are TRBV20-1 and TRBJ2-7, with D perhaps TRBD2 (7 bases). The V end lost 0 bases, the J end lost 6 bases, and 12 bases lay between the germline ends. Germline V lookup: CDR1 DFQATT, CDR2 SNEGSKA (reference sequence). The CDR3 spans 13 residues. This chain's CDR3 is CSARDGGAGEQYF. CDR3 bases: TGCAGTGCTAGAGATGGGGGGGCTGGCGAGCAGTACTTC.

This clonotype was counted many times. V and J are TRBV11-2 and TRBJ2-7; D may be TRBD1 or TRBD2 (5 bases each). The germline CDR1 and CDR2 sequences are SGHAT and FQNNGV. V was clipped by 4 bases and J by 1 base, with 14 bases between them. The CDR3 runs to 15 residues. The DNA of the CDR3 is TGTGCCAGCAGCTCGATAAGGGACGGGTCCTACGAGCAGTACTTC. Amino acid sequence: CASSSIRDGSYEQYF.

This clonotype was counted many times. The genes are TRBV5-1 and TRBJ2-2; D is unclear. Germline values: CDR1 SGHRS, CDR2 YFSETQ. CDR3 length: 12 residues. V shed 5 bases and J shed 4 bases, with 6 bases lying between them. In DNA, the CDR3 is TGCGCCAGCAGAACGATCACCGGGGAGCTGTTTTTT. Translation: CASRTITGELFF.

This clonotype was detected many times. The CDR3 nucleotides are TGTGCCAGCACCCTTGACAACACTGAAGCTTTCTTT. Translation: CASTLDNTEAFF. J is TRBJ1-1 and V is TRBV12-3 or TRBV12-4, with D uncertain. The germline V and J ends were trimmed by 7 bases and 2 bases, with 8 bases remaining between them. The CDR3 covers 12 residues.

This sequence joins TRBV4-1 and TRBJ1-1; TRBD1 aligns across 9 bases. The CDR3 contains 16 residues. Losses at the gene ends were 4 bases for V and 4 bases for J; bases not matched to a gene: 10. Germline loops: CDR1 MGHRA, CDR2 YSYEKL. CDR3 coding DNA: TGCGCCAGCAGCCTTCTACAGGGGGCGGGGGGCACTGAAGCTTTCTTT. Its protein is CASSLLQGAGGTEAFF.

This clonotype has ten or more counts. The chain has TRBV15 and TRBJ1-1; D may be TRBD1 (6 bases). The CDR3 totals 16 residues. V lost 3 bases and J 9 bases, leaving 23 bases between the germline ends. Germline values: CDR1 LNHNV, CDR2 YYDKDF (reference sequence). The CDR3, as DNA: TGTGCCACCAGCAGGTCTGACAGGTTGTTCATGAATCAAGCTTTCTTT. This translates into CATSRSDRLFMNQAFF.

This clonotype was picked up many times. This chain connects TRBV19 to TRBJ2-7; D uncertain. The CDR3 runs 16 residues. V shed 0 bases and J shed 0 bases, with 12 bases lying between them. CDR1 LNHDA and CDR2 SQIVND come from the germline V gene (reference sequence). This CDR3 is CASSIEYRGRSYEQYF. CDR3 nucleotide sequence: TGTGCCAGTAGTATAGAGTACCGCGGCCGCTCCTACGAGCAGTACTTC.

CDR3 in amino acids: CASSFLRTGQYEQYF. The CDR3 bases are TGTGCCAGCAGTTTCCTCCGGACAGGGCAATATGAGCAGTACTTC. The chain uses TRBV12-3 or TRBV12-4 and TRBJ2-7, with 8 bases aligning to TRBD1. J lost 7 bases, V lost 3 bases, and 11 bases had no gene match. The CDR3 extends over 15 amino acids.